Listed below are T cell receptor beta chains from one sample, sequenced in a study of CD8 T cells in ankylosing spondylitis. TCRdb fed the 5' RACE reads into MiXCR, producing one record per CDR3 protein. Of approximately 38,000 distinct CDR3 sequences listed, about 2.5% are singletons. Sequencing input: blood, either unsorted or a sorted T cell fraction (not recorded which). These receptors originate from a male donor with ankylosing spondylitis or in good health (not recorded which). Both conserved end residues are part of each CDR3. D genes are given only for firm matches. For some rows the clone size is stated as once, few or many, or as a class when expanded; others skip it.

abundance,j_gene,len,v_gene,d_gene,CDR3aa,CDR3nt
many,TRBJ2-5,15,TRBV9,TRBD2,CASSGGTSGRETQYF,TGTGCCAGCAGCGGCGGGACTAGCGGGAGAGAGACCCAGTACTTC
many,TRBJ2-1,16,TRBV9,TRBD2,CASSGGEGLVSNEQFF,TGTGCCAGCAGCGGGGGGGAGGGCCTTGTGAGTAATGAGCAGTTCTTC
many,TRBJ1-2,14,TRBV9,-,CASSVRREDRGYTF,TGTGCCAGCAGCGTCCGCAGGGAGGATCGCGGCTACACCTTC
many,TRBJ2-6,14,TRBV9,-,CASSPQPGANVLTF,TGTGCCAGCAGCCCCCAACCCGGGGCCAACGTCCTGACTTTC
many,TRBJ2-2,16,TRBV9,TRBD1,CASSEKQGASTGELFF,TGTGCCAGCAGCGAAAAGCAGGGGGCGAGCACCGGGGAGCTGTTTTTT
many,TRBJ1-2,13,TRBV9,-,CASSGGRNYGYTF,TGTGCCAGCAGCGGGGGACGGAACTATGGCTACACCTTC
-,TRBJ2-1,16,TRBV9,TRBD2,CASSVDGAGGKNEQFF,TGTGCCAGCAGCGTAGATGGAGCGGGAGGGAAAAATGAGCAGTTCTTC
-,TRBJ2-1,15,TRBV9,TRBD2,CASSSGASGSIEQFF,TGTGCCAGCAGCTCAGGGGCTAGCGGGAGTATTGAGCAGTTCTTC
many,TRBJ2-2,16,TRBV9,-,CASSVYGDSGTGELFF,TGTGCCAGCAGCGTATACGGGGATTCGGGCACCGGGGAGCTGTTTTTT
many,TRBJ2-1,16,TRBV9,TRBD2,CASSPMGGRVWNEQFF,TGTGCCAGCAGCCCCATGGGCGGGAGGGTTTGGAATGAGCAGTTCTTC
many,TRBJ1-2,14,TRBV9,-,CASSVDQGLYGYTF,TGTGCCAGCAGCGTAGATCAGGGGCTCTATGGCTACACCTTC
many,TRBJ2-5,15,TRBV9,TRBD2,CASSVEGLGAETQYF,TGTGCCAGCAGCGTAGAGGGACTAGGAGCGGAAACCCAGTACTTC
many,TRBJ2-5,18,TRBV9,TRBD2,CASSVGSLGSGSFETQYF,TGTGCCAGCAGCGTAGGAAGTCTTGGGAGCGGGAGTTTCGAGACCCAGTACTTC
many,TRBJ2-2,15,TRBV9,TRBD2,CASSVDPSGRGELFF,TGTGCCAGCAGCGTAGACCCTAGCGGGAGAGGGGAGCTGTTTTTT
many,TRBJ1-5,14,TRBV9,-,CASSVEGGNQPQHF,TGTGCCAGCAGCGTTGAGGGAGGCAATCAGCCCCAGCATTTT
many,TRBJ2-6,15,TRBV9,-,CASSAGNSGANVLTF,TGTGCCAGCAGCGCTGGGAACTCTGGGGCCAACGTCCTGACTTTC
many,TRBJ2-1,13,TRBV9,TRBD2,CASSFIAGDEQFF,TGTGCCAGCAGCTTCATAGCGGGAGATGAGCAGTTCTTC
many,TRBJ2-7,14,TRBV9,-,CASSVGGLTYEQYF,TGTGCCAGCAGCGTAGGGGGTCTCACCTACGAGCAGTACTTC
many,TRBJ2-3,15,TRBV9,-,CASSPTGTNTDTQYF,TGTGCCAGCAGCCCCACCGGGACCAACACAGATACGCAGTATTTT
many,TRBJ2-7,15,TRBV9,-,CASSVGDIARVEQYF,TGTGCCAGCAGCGTAGGGGACATTGCTAGAGTCGAGCAGTACTTC
many,TRBJ1-2,15,TRBV9,-,CASSVEPQGNYGYTF,TGTGCCAGCAGCGTAGAACCCCAGGGGAACTATGGCTACACCTTC
many,TRBJ1-5,15,TRBV9,-,CASSVAGVSNQPQHF,TGTGCCAGCAGCGTAGCCGGAGTAAGCAATCAGCCCCAGCATTTT
many,TRBJ2-3,13,TRBV9,-,CASSVVVSDTQYF,TGTGCCAGCAGCGTAGTGGTTTCAGATACGCAGTATTTT
many,TRBJ2-7,12,TRBV9,-,CASSPSRGEQYF,TGTGCCAGCAGCCCCAGCCGTGGCGAGCAGTACTTC
many,TRBJ2-5,13,TRBV9,-,CASSVADQETQYF,TGTGCCAGCAGCGTAGCGGACCAAGAGACCCAGTACTTC
many,TRBJ2-5,15,TRBV9,-,CASSVDQGPGETQYF,TGTGCCAGCAGCGTGGATCAGGGGCCGGGGGAGACCCAGTACTTC
many,TRBJ2-3,14,TRBV9,TRBD2,CASSVRTSGDTQYF,TGTGCCAGCAGCGTAAGGACTAGCGGAGATACGCAGTATTTT
many,TRBJ2-3,16,TRBV9,TRBD2,CASSPSGSYAADTQYF,TGTGCCAGCAGCCCTAGCGGGAGTTATGCTGCAGATACGCAGTATTTT
many,TRBJ2-1,14,TRBV9,-,CASSPRQGHGEQFF,TGTGCCAGCAGCCCACGCCAAGGGCACGGTGAGCAGTTCTTC
many,TRBJ1-1,14,TRBV9,-,CASSPVGWDTEAFF,TGTGCCAGCAGCCCCGTAGGATGGGACACTGAAGCTTTCTTT
many,TRBJ1-5,15,TRBV9,-,CASSVDSSRHQPQHF,TGTGCCAGCAGCGTAGACAGCTCAAGGCATCAGCCCCAGCATTTT
many,TRBJ1-4,13,TRBV9,-,CASSLDSNEKLFF,TGTGCCAGCAGCCTCGACAGTAATGAAAAACTGTTTTTT
many,TRBJ1-6,15,TRBV9,-,CASSLMTDFNSPLHF,TGTGCCAGCAGCCTGATGACAGATTTTAATTCACCCCTCCACTTT
many,TRBJ1-1,15,TRBV9,TRBD1,CASSFTGGAGTEAFF,TGTGCCAGCAGTTTTACAGGGGGCGCCGGCACTGAAGCTTTCTTT
many,TRBJ2-7,14,TRBV9,TRBD1,CASSVDTGAQLKYF,TGTGCCAGCAGCGTAGACACAGGGGCTCAATTAAAGTACTTC
many,TRBJ2-3,15,TRBV9,TRBD2,CASSASGRSTDTQYF,TGTGCCAGCAGCGCCAGCGGGAGAAGCACAGATACGCAGTATTTT
many,TRBJ2-7,15,TRBV9,TRBD2,CASSVGTSGIHEQYF,TGTGCCAGCAGCGTCGGGACTAGCGGGATCCACGAGCAGTACTTC
many,TRBJ2-2,16,TRBV9,TRBD2,CASSVAPGGPTGELFF,TGTGCCAGCAGCGTAGCTCCGGGAGGGCCAACCGGGGAGCTGTTTTTT
many,TRBJ2-2,13,TRBV9,-,CASSPRLAGELFF,TGTGCCAGCAGCCCTAGACTAGCCGGGGAGCTGTTTTTT
many,TRBJ1-2,14,TRBV9,-,CASSVEEGGYGYTF,TGTGCCAGCAGCGTAGAGGAGGGGGGCTATGGCTACACCTTC
many,TRBJ2-1,17,TRBV9,-,CASSVETGRFIYNEQFF,TGTGCCAGCAGCGTAGAGACAGGACGATTCATCTACAATGAGCAGTTCTTC
many,TRBJ2-4,16,TRBV9,-,CASSAEALGVQNIQYF,TGTGCCAGCAGCGCGGAGGCTCTGGGAGTCCAAAACATTCAGTACTTC
many,TRBJ2-1,19,TRBV9,TRBD1,CASSAKGSPGQGAYNEQFF,TGTGCCAGCAGCGCTAAAGGATCTCCGGGACAGGGGGCCTACAATGAGCAGTTCTTC
many,TRBJ2-3,16,TRBV9,TRBD2,CASSPGLAGVVDTQYF,TGTGCCAGCAGCCCGGGACTAGCGGGAGTTGTAGATACGCAGTATTTT
many,TRBJ2-3,15,TRBV9,-,CASSVAPSPTDTQYF,TGTGCCAGCAGCGTAGCCCCATCTCCCACAGATACGCAGTATTTT
many,TRBJ2-2,14,TRBV9,-,CASSVGRGPGELFF,TGTGCCAGCAGCGTAGGGAGAGGGCCCGGGGAGCTGTTTTTT
many,TRBJ2-2,18,TRBV9,TRBD2,CASSGGGLAGRAAGELFF,TGTGCCAGCAGCGGGGGGGGACTAGCGGGTCGAGCGGCCGGGGAGCTGTTTTTT
many,TRBJ2-7,13,TRBV9,-,CASSGGWGYEQYF,TGTGCCAGCAGCGGAGGCTGGGGCTACGAGCAGTACTTC
few,TRBJ1-2,14,TRBV9,TRBD1,CASSVQQGAKGYTF,TGTGCCAGCAGCGTACAACAGGGGGCAAAGGGCTACACCTTC
many,TRBJ2-7,14,TRBV9,-,CASSPHRTILEQYF,TGTGCCAGCAGCCCTCACCGGACAATCCTCGAGCAGTACTTC
many,TRBJ1-1,14,TRBV12-2,-,CASRPGQRNTEAFF,TGTGCAAGTCGCCCTGGACAGAGGAACACTGAAGCTTTCTTT
many,TRBJ1-1,16,TRBV9,-,CASSPKQIRGGTEAFF,TGTGCCAGCAGCCCCAAACAGATCAGGGGTGGAACTGAAGCTTTCTTT
many,TRBJ2-3,16,TRBV9,TRBD2,CASSTVSGSRTDTQYF,TGTGCCAGCAGCACTGTTAGCGGGTCCCGCACAGATACGCAGTATTTT
medium-sized,TRBJ2-5,15,TRBV9,-,CASSADPGTQETQYF,TGTGCCAGCAGCGCCGATCCGGGGACACAGGAGACCCAGTACTTC
many,TRBJ1-2,14,TRBV9,-,CASSVAWNDYGYTF,TGTGCCAGCAGCGTAGCATGGAACGACTATGGCTACACCTTC
many,TRBJ2-1,15,TRBV9,-,CASSVEGSEVNEQFF,TGTGCCAGCAGCGTAGAAGGTAGCGAAGTCAATGAGCAGTTCTTC
many,TRBJ2-5,12,TRBV9,TRBD2,CASNRAGGVQYF,TGTGCCAGCAACAGAGCGGGAGGGGTCCAGTACTTC
many,TRBJ2-7,14,TRBV9,-,CASSVGPVGSEQYF,TGTGCCAGCAGCGTGGGCCCTGTCGGCTCCGAGCAGTACTTC
many,TRBJ2-7,15,TRBV9,-,CASSSRKGSLYEQYF,TGTGCCAGCAGCTCCCGAAAAGGGAGTCTCTACGAGCAGTACTTC